This T cell receptor beta chain emerged from a study of T cell repertoires in cytomegalovirus infection (dated by TCRdb to about 2019). About the investigation overall: Peptide stimulations targeted recently identified HLA-C-restricted CMV epitopes, whose presentation resists viral immunomodulation, together with well-studied HLA-B-restricted epitopes. Donor HLA type was relevant to the analysis, because carriage of CMV infection together with the matching HLA type was indicated by public TCR beta signatures. What the study reported, not specific to this receptor: In both this cohort and an independent roughly 400-donor cohort, the cumulative frequency of public TCR beta family members distinguished carriers of CMV infection plus the relevant HLA type. In the ex vivo response, HLA-C-restricted CMV-specific TCR beta clonotypes were dominant, and in two of eight donors the single most frequent clonotype came from this HLA-C-restricted group.

To note about this clonotype: What antigen it recognizes has not been identified. Nothing much larger sits one base from this clone, and base qualities are not available.

Taken with the paper, the label for treatment or condition translates to: in vitro stimulation with specific CMV peptide epitopes to enrich CMV-specific T cells. TCRdb shows the sequencer as Illumina HiSeq 1500. TCRdb took the public reads, trimmed them with fastp at Q25, ran MiXCR for clone calling and kept in-frame beta chains. A single entry per CDR3 protein holds the most common genes and DNA from its merged rows. The sample table holds roughly 180,000 distinct CDR3 sequences, of which roughly a fifth were seen once. Under 30% of the sample rests with the top ten. Inclusive of the bounding cysteine and phenylalanine, the CDR3 is 16 residues long. Left in the record is the CDR3 DNA by itself, 48 bases read in frame from the first base. In the germline V gene, CDR1 corresponds to SGHVS and CDR2 to FQNEAQ. The V end gives up 1 base and the J end 1 base, leaving 6 bases in the junction not matched to a gene.

This receptor was obtained from a human donor in good health (CMV status not recorded). Some clones in this sample may be carry-over from other donors' samples. This specimen consisted of CD8+ T cells from cultured PBMCs, obtained from culture after CMV antigen stimulation. In this chain, TRBV7-8 is recombined with TRBJ1-1, and TRBD1 aligns with 7 junction nucleotides. The bases read TGTGCCAGCAGCTTAGTAGGACAGGCCCCGAACACTGAAGCTTTCTTT. Its amino acids are CASSLVGQAPNTEAFF.